This T cell receptor (beta chain) emerged from a study of T cells in Graves' hyperthyroidism and ophthalmopathy (dated by TCRdb to the late 2010s). At the level of the whole study: Peripheral blood samples were taken at the time of initial diagnosis, prior to any treatment. To identify distinguishing TCR V-J signatures, a discovery cohort of 100 patients was used, comprising roughly 45 with Graves' ophthalmopathy and 57 with stable Graves' hyperthyroidism. The roughly 100 discovery patients were randomly divided into training and test sets at a 7:3 ratio. Once sampling was done, hyperthyroidism patients were given methimazole at a starting dose of 30 mg daily, whereas ophthalmopathy patients were given high-dose intravenous methylprednisolone. In about six Graves' hyperthyroidism patients, the study also compared T-cell repertoires from thyroid tissue with T-cell repertoires from blood. TCR Vbeta CDR3 sequencing of 135 peripheral blood samples (over 40 ophthalmopathy, 75 hyperthyroidism and some 17 progressor patients) is reported in the paper. Prospective prediction of ophthalmopathy was tested in an independent validation cohort consisting of 18 to 20 hyperthyroidism patients and approximately 16 patients who later progressed to ophthalmopathy.

The TCR beta CDR3 regions were amplified from RNA transcripts. For the first round of RT-PCR on the TCR CDR3, the HTBI primer set was used together with the Qiagen OneStep RT-PCR kit. Libraries were constructed in a second round of multiplex PCR, after which size selection and purification were performed. The libraries were sequenced on an Illumina HiSeq2000 using paired-end 100 bp reads. The paper's processing steps were these. SOAPnuke was used to process the raw data, with reads discarded if the reads contained adapters or uncalled bases, had a mean Phred below 15, or lacked an exact constant-primer or identifier match. High-quality paired reads were merged using COPE v1.2.5, and each unique nucleotide sequence was defined as a clonotype. MiTCR v1.1 was used to align clonotypes to the IMGT TRBV, TRBD and TRBJ reference segments. Analysis was restricted to V-J combinations with a frequency above 0.0001, which covered over 98% of repertoires. The TCS score was defined as the ratio of F50 (clonal expansion) to E x V (chaos), calculated using BLOSUM62-based TCRdist between CDR3 peptides within each V-J. Welch's t-statistics and random forest reduced 500 to 650 V-J features to roughly 13, which were used in a naive Bayes classifier (R e1071). The raw public data were reprocessed by TCRdb itself: fastp quality trimming at Q25, MiXCR clonotype calling, in-frame beta chains only. Every distinct CDR3 protein forms one entry, paired with its most common genes and DNA. TCRdb's processing, not the authors', yielded these V and J calls. For this sample there are hundreds of thousands of distinct CDR3 sequences; roughly 13% appear just once. The ten biggest clones cover roughly 5.5% of the sample.

As regards this clonotype: The clone's antigen remains unknown. Qualities for individual bases were not recorded, and no much larger clone is one base off.

The CDR3 holds 15 amino acids from the cysteine to the phenylalanine. Only the CDR3 portion is preserved as DNA: 45 bases, with reading frame beginning at the first base. The germline V end is reduced by 4 bases and the J end by 2 bases; junction bases left unmatched: 6. Looking up the germline V gene yields CDR1 SGDLS and CDR2 YYNGEE. Hyperthyroidism patients were aged 18 to 65 years and newly diagnosed, with disease duration of less than 2 months. Exclusion was applied to patients with uncontrolled infections, other autoimmune diseases, pregnancy or lactation. Diagnoses were based on clinical symptoms, serum thyroxine and TRAb, thyroid ultrasound and orbital computed tomography. For progressor patients, blood was drawn at the first diagnosis of hyperthyroidism, before any ophthalmopathy symptoms had appeared. Ficoll-Paque density gradient centrifugation was used to isolate PBMCs from about 10 ml of fresh peripheral blood. Progressor patients were defined as those initially diagnosed with Graves' hyperthyroidism in whom ophthalmopathy developed during follow-up. Total RNA was extracted using Trizol reagent, and RNA quality was assessed on an Agilent 2100 Bioanalyzer.

General findings and caveats noted by the study authors: In validation, the model predicted progression to ophthalmopathy with 60% to 71% sensitivity and approximately 74% specificity, a median of 6.5 months before onset. A 13 V-J signature model separated ophthalmopathy from stable hyperthyroidism, with around 91% sensitivity and 81.08% specificity in cross-validation and 80%/75% in testing. Sample size was not statistically predetermined, and investigators were not blinded to group allocation. Most expanded thyroid clonotypes (frequency above 0.001) were also detected in blood, suggesting blood repertoires may reflect thyroid immune responses.

The chain employs TRBV9 and TRBJ2-3; 8 nucleotides in the junction match TRBD2. The source material was blood. This receptor was taken from a woman in her twenties or thirties with Graves' hyperthyroidism that later progressed to Graves' ophthalmopathy. The CDR3 protein sequence reads: CASSPSGSPTDTQYF. The nucleotide sequence reads TGTGCCAGCAGCCCCAGCGGGAGTCCCACAGATACGCAGTATTTT.